The clone carrying this T cell receptor (beta chain) was detected many times. Ophthalmopathy patients had Clinical Activity Score at least 3, NOSPECS grade at least 4, duration under 3 months. This specimen comes from a study of T cells in Graves' hyperthyroidism and ophthalmopathy. Researchers amplified the TCR beta CDR3 regions from RNA transcripts. First-round RT-PCR of the TCR CDR3 relied on the HTBI primer set. One entry per CDR3 protein results from TCRdb running MiXCR on the multiplex PCR reads. The sample shows 400,000 or so distinct CDR3 sequences, around 15% of them seen only once. Trimming took off 6 bases at V and 5 bases at J, with 14 bases between the two ends. Germline V CDR1 and CDR2: SNHLY, FYNNEI. This CDR3 comprises 14 residues.

The sequence was collected from a woman in her sixties with Graves' ophthalmopathy. The sample consisted of blood. The chain joins TRBV2 to TRBJ2-1; tentatively, D is TRBD1 (5 bases). CDR3 loop: CASRTWAGHNEQFF. The CDR3 nucleotides read TGTGCCAGCAGGACTTGGGCAGGGCACAATGAGCAGTTCTTC.